These 18 T cell receptor beta chains share one sample of origin, sequenced in a study of beta chain features in type 1 diabetes. Study outcomes and limitations: Across all four CD4+ subsets, people with type 1 diabetes showed modestly shorter TCRB CDR3s.

The study reverse transcribed the entire isolated RNA, so it sequenced expressed TCRB transcripts. Repertoires were generated with immunoSEQ multiplex PCR, while TCRdb's copy carries only in-frame clones and drops some. The sample holds roughly 50,000 clones; approximately 52% are singletons and the top ten take 2% to 3%. No antigen has been identified for these receptors. The sequencing input was Tregs from blood. The receptors shown here come from a woman between 40 and 50 years old with type 1 diabetes.

This clone was found a few times. The chain links TRBV4-1 to TRBJ2-5, with 9 nucleotides matching TRBD1. This CDR3 is 17 amino acids long. Unmatched junction bases numbered 9, after V lost 4 bases and J lost 0 bases. Per germline, CDR1 MGHRA and CDR2 YSYEKL. CDR3 sequence (DNA): TGCGCCAGCAGCCGTAACACAGGGGGCGCGTACCAAGAGACCCAGTACTTC. It is translated as CASSRNTGGAYQETQYF.

The chain has TRBV2 and TRBJ1-6; D gene unclear. This CDR3 comprises 13 residues. With 7 bases removed from V and 3 bases from J, the gap between germline ends came to 7 bases. Germline V lookup: CDR1 SNHLY, CDR2 FYNNEI. CDR3: CASMADYNSPLHF. CDR3 nucleotide sequence: TGTGCCAGCATGGCGGACTATAATTCACCCCTCCACTTT.

The chain is built from TRBV28 and TRBJ2-2, with 12 positions matching TRBD1. J lost 4 bases, V lost 4 bases, and 13 bases had no gene match. This CDR3 contains 19 residues. CDR1 is MDHEN, CDR2 SYDVKM, per germline. CDR3 bases: TGTGCCAGCAGTTCCGTACTACCGGGACAGGGGGCGATCACCGGGGAGCTGTTTTTT. Protein sequence: CASSSVLPGQGAITGELFF.

The chain uses TRBV7-6 and TRBJ1-3; 7 bases align to TRBD1. Germline V CDR1 and CDR2: SGHVS, FNYEAQ. V lost 5 bases and J lost 2; bases outside the gene matches: 9. CDR3 length: 16 amino acids. The CDR3, as DNA: TGTGCCAGCAGCGAACCGGGACAGATCGCTGGAAACACCATATATTTT. It is translated as CASSEPGQIAGNTIYF.

In its sample, this clone was seen many times. V and J are TRBV2 and TRBJ2-4, with D perhaps TRBD2 (7 bases). Between the trimmed V and J ends, which lost 9 bases and 0 bases, there was a span of 18 bases. Per germline, CDR1 SNHLY and CDR2 FYNNEI. There are 16 residues in the CDR3. CDR3 sequence reads: CASGGGRVLAKNIQYF. In nucleotides, the CDR3 is TGTGCCAGTGGGGGGGGCCGGGTCCTAGCCAAAAACATTCAGTACTTC.

This clone rates as medium-sized (0.01 to 0.1%). The J gene is TRBJ2-1, the V gene TRBV28; 12 nucleotides line up with TRBD2. Germline-derived CDR1 and CDR2 are MDHEN and SYDVKM. After removal of 0 bases from V and 1 base from J, the junction contained 4 bases not matched to a gene. The CDR3 sequence is 18 residues long. CDR3 sequence reads: CASSLWRTSGVSYNEQFF. The CDR3 DNA is TGTGCCAGCAGTTTATGGAGGACTAGCGGGGTATCCTACAATGAGCAGTTCTTC.

This clone was seen more than once but under ten times. The chain couples TRBV7-8 to TRBJ2-7; possible D gene TRBD2, 6 bases. V lost 0 bases to trimming and J lost 2 bases, with 11 bases between them. The CDR3 runs 15 residues. CDR1 and CDR2 (germline): SGHVS, FQNEAQ. Here the CDR3 reads CASSLATGRAYEQYF. CDR3 coding DNA: TGTGCCAGCAGCTTAGCAACCGGGAGAGCCTACGAGCAGTACTTC.

V is TRBV5-4 and J is TRBJ2-7; 13 nucleotides align to TRBD2. Trimming cost V 4 bases and J 3 bases; bases outside gene matches: 4. This CDR3 region has 15 residues. The germline V gene encodes CDR1 SGHNT and CDR2 YYREEE (reference sequence). CDR3 in DNA: TGTGCCAGCAGCCCGGGACTAGCGGGACACTACGAGCAGTACTTC. This gives the protein CASSPGLAGHYEQYF.

This chain connects TRBV15 to TRBJ2-5, with TRBD2 as a possible D gene (6 bases). Trimming pared 0 bases from V and 1 base from J, leaving 12 bases between. Germline V gives CDR1 LNHNV, CDR2 YYDKDF (reference sequence). The length of the CDR3 is 16 residues. The CDR3 DNA reads as TGTGCCACCAGCAGAGATCCGGGAGTGTTCCAAGAGACCCAGTACTTC. Residues: CATSRDPGVFQETQYF.

This clone was counted a few times. This rearrangement joins TRBV7-3 to TRBJ1-2; 7 bases agree with TRBD1. CDR1 and CDR2 (germline): SGHTA, FQGTGA. The CDR3 consists of 13 residues. Trimming cost V 5 bases and J 8 bases; bases outside gene matches: 8. CDR3 coding DNA: TGTGCCAGCAGCGACACAGGGGTTGTCGGCTACACCTTC. It is translated as CASSDTGVVGYTF.

The CDR3 coding sequence is TGTGCCAGCAGCTGGGAGAGTCGCGGAGAGCAGTACTTC. This translates into CASSWESRGEQYF. The chain combines TRBV7-3 with TRBJ2-7; TRBD2 is a possible D gene (5 bases). This CDR3 has 13 residues. The V end lost 4 bases, the J end lost 7 bases, and 14 bases lay between the germline ends. CDR1 SGHTA and CDR2 FQGTGA come from the germline V gene.

This chain uses TRBV5-6 with TRBJ2-7; 10 bases line up with TRBD2. The CDR3 runs 15 residues. V dropped 4 bases and J dropped 3; count of bases not matched to a gene: 7. Germline assignment: CDR1 SGHDT and CDR2 YYEEEE. CDR3 bases: TGTGCCAGCAGCCGGCCGGGGACTAGCGACTACGAGCAGTACTTC. Translation gives CASSRPGTSDYEQYF. Full variable domain (remainder filled in from reference TRBV5-6 and TRBJ2-7): DAGVTQSPTHLIKTRGQQVTLRCSPKSGHDTVSWYQQALGQGPQFIFQYYEEEERQRGNFPDRFSGHQFPNYSSELNVNALLLGDSALYLCASSRPGTSDYEQYFGPGTRLTVT.

The chain links TRBV27 to TRBJ1-2; no definite D call. The CDR3 totals 12 residues. From germline, CDR1 is MNHEY and CDR2 SMNVEV (reference sequence). Trimming stripped 6 bases from V and 7 bases from J, with 12 bases between. The CDR3 loop is CASRGSYRGYTF. The CDR3 DNA sequence: TGTGCCAGCAGGGGCTCGTACCGTGGCTACACCTTC.

The chain combines TRBV5-1 with TRBJ2-1, with D maybe TRBD2 (6 bases). Germline V lookup: CDR1 SGHRS, CDR2 YFSETQ. Between the trimmed V and J ends, which lost 0 bases and 1 base, there was a span of 14 bases. This CDR3 has 17 residues. CDR3 in amino acids: CASSLARAGSSYNEQFF. The CDR3 DNA sequence: TGCGCCAGCAGCTTGGCCCGAGCGGGCTCTTCCTACAATGAGCAGTTCTTC.

The CDR3 DNA reads as TGTGCCAGCAGTTATAGGGGGAACACTGAAGCTTTCTTT. Amino acid sequence: CASSYRGNTEAFF. This rearrangement joins TRBV7-2 to TRBJ1-1, with D maybe TRBD1 (5 bases). The CDR3 is 13 amino acids. The V gene lost 6 bases and the J gene lost 1 base, with 9 bases spanning the gap. Looked up from germline, CDR1 is SGHTA and CDR2 is FQGNSA.

A few counts support this clone. The J gene is TRBJ1-2, the V gene TRBV13; no definite D call. Germline CDR1 reads PRHDT; CDR2 reads FYEKMQ (reference sequence). Trimming pared 4 bases from V and 8 bases from J, leaving 8 bases between. CDR3 length: 11 residues. The CDR3 DNA sequence: TGTGCCAGCAGCTCGCGGTCGGGCTACACCTTC. Translation gives CASSSRSGYTF.

The sample holds a few counts of this clone. The chain uses TRBV11-2 and TRBJ2-5; D might be TRBD2 (5 bases). The germline V gene encodes CDR1 SGHAT and CDR2 FQNNGV. The CDR3 spans 15 residues. The V end lost 1 base, the J end lost 5 bases, and 14 bases lay between the germline ends. The CDR3 sequence: CASSLGASPRETQYF. For the CDR3, the DNA is TGTGCCAGCAGCTTAGGGGCTAGCCCCAGGGAGACCCAGTACTTC.

V gene TRBV5-1 combines with J gene TRBJ2-3; the match to TRBD2 covers 7 bases. The CDR3 spans 15 residues. The germline gives CDR1 SGHRS, CDR2 YFSETQ. V dropped 0 bases and J dropped 1; count of bases not matched to a gene: 2. The CDR3 protein is CASSLAGGRTDTQYF. CDR3 nucleotides: TGCGCCAGCAGCTTGGCGGGGGGTCGCACAGATACGCAGTATTTT. The whole variable domain, filled in from reference TRBV5-1 and TRBJ2-3, reads KAGVTQTPRYLIKTRGQQVTLSCSPISGHRSVSWYQQTPGQGLQFLFEYFSETQRNKGNFPGRFSGRQFSNSRSEMNVSTLELGDSALYLCASSLAGGRTDTQYFGPGTRLTVL.